The 10 T cell receptor beta chains reported below all come from one sample, sequenced in a study of shared clonotypes between healthy human individuals. Only in-frame clones appear in the TCRdb table, and some are missing; sequencing was by immunoSEQ multiplex PCR. The sample contains 740,000 or so clones, 60% to 75% of which appear only once. Sequenced material: memory CD4+ T cells sorted from blood. Regarding subset: CD45RA-negative fraction. All receptors come from a woman in her twenties or thirties in good health.

This clone was recorded once. One junction end does not reproduce the germline sequence, and a read error may be involved. The J gene is TRBJ1-4, the V gene TRBV6-5, with D tentatively TRBD1 (5 bases). CDR1 MNHEY and CDR2 SVGAGI come from the germline V gene. The CDR3 totals 14 residues. The CDR3 loop reads CASSTPAGNEELFF. The CDR3, as DNA: TGTGCCAGCAGTACCCCCGCAGGGAATGAAGAACTGTTTTTT.

This clone was picked up one time. V is TRBV19 and J is TRBJ2-5, with a possible D match to TRBD1 (6 bases). The tail of the sequence fits TRBJ2-7 better, so the J call may be wrong. Germline V lookup: CDR1 LNHDA, CDR2 SQIVND (reference sequence). The CDR3 covers 16 residues. For the CDR3, the DNA is TGTGCCAGTAGTCTGCCGGGACACGGGTTCTCCTACGAGCAGTACTTC. Residues: CASSLPGHGFSYEQYF.

This rearrangement joins TRBV27 to TRBJ1-5; TRBD1 agrees at 11 bases. CDR3 length: 16 residues. The V gene's germline CDR1 is MNHEY and CDR2 SMNVEV (reference sequence). J was trimmed by 6 bases and V by 6 bases; bases with no gene match: 10. CDR3 DNA sequence: TGTGCCAGCAGCCGGAGGACAGGGGGCGCAGGTCAGCCCCAGCATTTT. Translation gives CASSRRTGGAGQPQHF.

J is TRBJ1-2 and V is TRBV27; D is undetermined. Germline CDR1 and CDR2: MNHEY and SMNVEV (reference sequence). This CDR3 has 15 amino acids. V dropped 5 bases and J dropped 0 bases, with 13 bases sitting between them. CDR3 bases: TGTGCCAGCAGTAGATATACTAATACTAACTATGGCTACACCTTC. This encodes CASSRYTNTNYGYTF.

This clone was detected many times. V and J are TRBV11-3 and TRBJ2-1; 7 bases are shared with TRBD2. Germline CDR1 SGHNT, CDR2 YENEEA. Trimming at V came to 4 bases and at J to 5 bases, leaving 11 bases not matched to a gene. This CDR3 region has 16 residues. The CDR3 here is CASSSATGRSHNEQFF. The CDR3 DNA follows: TGTGCCAGCAGCTCCGCAACCGGGAGGTCCCACAATGAGCAGTTCTTC.

The gene calls are TRBV4-1 and TRBJ2-7; D call uncertain. Per germline, CDR1 MGHRA and CDR2 YSYEKL. CDR3 length equals 14 residues. Trimming cost V 4 bases and J 1 base, with 11 bases left between them. The CDR3 nucleotides are TGCGCCAGCAGCCCACCGGGCAGGTCCTACGAGCAGTACTTC. Translation: CASSPPGRSYEQYF.

The chain recombines TRBV5-1 with TRBJ2-3; weak D call: TRBD1 (7 bases). The V end lost 4 bases, the J end lost 4 bases, and 16 bases lay between the germline ends. Per germline, CDR1 SGHRS and CDR2 YFSETQ. CDR3 size: 15 residues. CDR3 amino acids: CASSTRTGGADTQYF. Here the CDR3 DNA reads TGCGCCAGCAGCACCCGGACAGGCGGGGCAGATACGCAGTATTTT. The full variable domain, rest sourced from reference TRBV5-1 and TRBJ2-3, is KAGVTQTPRYLIKTRGQQVTLSCSPISGHRSVSWYQQTPGQGLQFLFEYFSETQRNKGNFPGRFSGRQFSNSRSEMNVSTLELGDSALYLCASSTRTGGADTQYFGPGTRLTVL.

The CDR3 coding sequence is TGTGCCAGTAAAGAGGAACTCTCCTACAATGAGCAGTTCTTC. This gives the protein CASKEELSYNEQFF. The rearrangement links TRBV19 to TRBJ2-1, with unresolved D. The germline gives CDR1 LNHDA, CDR2 SQIVND (reference sequence). Trimming cost V 7 bases and J 0 bases, with 10 bases left between them. CDR3 size: 14 residues. The entire variable domain, with the rest obtained from reference TRBV19 and TRBJ2-1, is as follows: DGGITQSPKYLFRKEGQNVTLSCEQNLNHDAMYWYRQDPGQGLRLIYYSQIVNDFQKGDIAEGYSVSREKKESFPLTVTSAQKNPTAFYLCASKEELSYNEQFFGPGTRLTVL.

V gene TRBV6-5 combines with J gene TRBJ2-5; 7 nucleotides agree with TRBD1. CDR3 length equals 13 residues. Germline V gene data show CDR1 as MNHEY and CDR2 as SVGAGI. The J segment lost 5 bases and the V segment lost 7 bases, leaving 7 bases of the junction unmatched. CDR3 DNA: TGTGCCAGCATTGGACAGGCGTGGGAGACCCAGTACTTC. This translates into CASIGQAWETQYF.

This clone has only a few counts. The rearrangement joins TRBV13 to TRBJ2-7; 10 nucleotides line up with TRBD1. This CDR3 has 14 amino acids. With V trimmed by 10 bases and J by 6 bases, 12 bases remained unmatched. Germline CDR1 PRHDT, CDR2 FYEKMQ (reference sequence). The CDR3 coding sequence is TGTGCCACCTGCCCGGGACAGGGGACATGCGAGCAGTACTTC. This gives the protein CATCPGQGTCEQYF.